The clone carrying this T cell receptor beta chain came up once. The antigen remains undetermined. V was clipped by 0 bases and J by 5 bases, with 11 bases between them. The CDR3 spans 14 residues. The germline gives CDR1 SGDLS, CDR2 YYNGEE. The table came from immunoSEQ multiplex PCR; TCRdb's copy has only in-frame clones and leaves some out. The table lists around 12,000 clones, more than 75% of them singletons. The entry originates in a study of CD4 T cells in relation to SARS-CoV-2 and coronaviruses. Study context: Convalescent donors were aged about 21 to 75, with median about 40 years. Two subjects were Hispanic; patients were seven or eight males and a handful of females.

Study conclusions and caveats: Compared with monoreactive clones, crossreactive clones showed significantly weaker SARS-CoV-2 expansion. Roughly three fifths of donors had memory CD4+ clonotypes crossrecognizing SARS-CoV-2 and common cold coronavirus spike.

V is TRBV9 and J is TRBJ2-5; weak D call: TRBD2 (6 bases). The clonotype was recovered from an adult with COVID-19. Material for sequencing was naive CD4+ T cells from PBMCs. Subset noted: naive CD4+ T cells isolated by negative enrichment. The chain's CDR3 is CASSVVSGGETQYF. CDR3 nucleotides: TGTGCCAGCAGCGTAGTTTCAGGAGGGGAGACCCAGTACTTC.